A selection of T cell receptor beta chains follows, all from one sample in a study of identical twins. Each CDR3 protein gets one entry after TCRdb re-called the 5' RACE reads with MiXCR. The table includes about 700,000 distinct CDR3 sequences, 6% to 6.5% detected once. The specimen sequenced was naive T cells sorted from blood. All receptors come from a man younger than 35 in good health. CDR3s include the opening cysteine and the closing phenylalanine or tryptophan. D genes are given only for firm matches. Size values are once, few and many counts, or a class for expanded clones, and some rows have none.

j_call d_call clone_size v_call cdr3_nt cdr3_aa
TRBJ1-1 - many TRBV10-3 TGTGCCATCAGTGAGTCAGAGAACACTGAAGCTTTCTTT CAISESENTEAFF
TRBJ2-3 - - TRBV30 TGTGCCGGTACTGGCACAGATACGCAGTATTTT CAGTGTDTQYF
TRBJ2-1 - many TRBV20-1 TGCAGTGCGGAAACCAATGAGCAGTTCTTC CSAETNEQFF
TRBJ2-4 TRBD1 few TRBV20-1 TGCAGTGCTAGACCGGGACAGAGCATTCAGTACTTC CSARPGQSIQYF
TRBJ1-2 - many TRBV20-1 TGCAGTGCTAGTCCCGGTGTGAGTGTGAACTATGGCTACACCTTC CSASPGVSVNYGYTF
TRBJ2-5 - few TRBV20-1 TGCAGTGCCAAGCAGGATCCCCAGTACTTC CSAKQDPQYF
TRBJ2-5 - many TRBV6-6 TGTGCCAGCAGTTACTATGGGTTAGAGACCCAGTACTTC CASSYYGLETQYF
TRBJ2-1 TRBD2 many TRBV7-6 TGTGCCAGCAGCGAAACTAGCGGGGTATACAATGAGCAGTTCTTC CASSETSGVYNEQFF
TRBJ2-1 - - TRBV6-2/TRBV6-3 TGTGCCAGCAGTTACTCGATATACAAACCAGAAAACAATGAGCAGTTCTTC CASSYSIYKPENNEQFF
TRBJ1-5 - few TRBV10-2 TGCGCCAGCAGTACGTTAAGGGGTAATCAGCCCCAGCATTTT CASSTLRGNQPQHF
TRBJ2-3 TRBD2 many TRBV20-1 TGCAGTGCTAGAGAACTAGCGACAACAGATACGCAGTATTTT CSARELATTDTQYF
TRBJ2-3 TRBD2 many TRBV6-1 TGTGCCAGCAGTAGACTAGCGGGAGACAGGGCAGATACGCAGTATTTT CASSRLAGDRADTQYF
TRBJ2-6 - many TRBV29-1 TGCAGCGTGACCGACAGGCACTCTGGGGCCAACGTCCTGACTTTC CSVTDRHSGANVLTF
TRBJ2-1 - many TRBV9 TGTGCCAGCAGCGTAGACTGGGGGTTTAGAGACAATGAGCAGTTCTTC CASSVDWGFRDNEQFF
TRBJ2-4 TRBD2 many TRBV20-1 TGCAGTGCTAGCCGACTAGCGGGAAAAAACATTCAGTACTTC CSASRLAGKNIQYF
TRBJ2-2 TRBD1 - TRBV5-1 TGCGCCAGCAGTTTACAGGGGTTGCGCACCGGGGAGCTGTTTTTT CASSLQGLRTGELFF
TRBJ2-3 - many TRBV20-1 TGCAGTGCTAGAGATCGAGGGGGAGATACGCAGTATTTT CSARDRGGDTQYF
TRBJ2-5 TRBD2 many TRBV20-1 TGCAGTGCACGTAAACCCGGGAGGCCGAAAGAGACCCAGTACTTC CSARKPGRPKETQYF
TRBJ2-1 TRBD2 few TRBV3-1 TGTGCCAGCAGCCAAGGCCGGACTAGCGGGAGGGCCGCTGGTGAGCAGTTCTTC CASSQGRTSGRAAGEQFF
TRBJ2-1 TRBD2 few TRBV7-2 TGTGCCAGCAGCTTACTGGGACTAGCCCGGGAGAGGGAGCAGTTCTTC CASSLLGLAREREQFF
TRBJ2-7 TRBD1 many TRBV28 TGTGCCAGCAGTGATCCGGGACAGGGATCTTACGAGCAGTACTTC CASSDPGQGSYEQYF
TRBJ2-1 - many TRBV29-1 TGCAGCGTGGGGCTAGGGACCCTCCACAATGAGCAGTTCTTC CSVGLGTLHNEQFF
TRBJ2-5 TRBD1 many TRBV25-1 TGTGCCAGCGCTCAGACGGGACAGGGGCGAGAGACCCAGTACTTC CASAQTGQGRETQYF
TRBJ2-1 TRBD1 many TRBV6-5 TGTGCCAGCAGTTTAGGGACAGGGTATGGGAATGAGCAGTTCTTC CASSLGTGYGNEQFF
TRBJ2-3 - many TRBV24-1 TGTGCCACCATAGCCGAGGGGGAGGTTAGCACAGATACGCAGTATTTT CATIAEGEVSTDTQYF
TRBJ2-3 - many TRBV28 TGTGCCAGCAGTTTACTTGGGGAAGCAAGCACAGATACGCAGTATTTT CASSLLGEASTDTQYF
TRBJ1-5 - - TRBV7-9 TGTGCCAGCAGTCTCGGAGCTCGGGAGCCCCAGCATTTT CASSLGAREPQHF
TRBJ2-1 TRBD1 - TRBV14 TGTGCCAGCAGCCAAGATCATCCCGCAGGGGGCAATGAGCAGTTCTTC CASSQDHPAGGNEQFF
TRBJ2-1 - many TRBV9 TGTGCCAGCAGGGACGAAGCCAACGCGGGAAATGAGCAGTTCTTC CASRDEANAGNEQFF
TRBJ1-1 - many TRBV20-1 TGCAGTGCCGCAGGGAACACTGAAGCTTTCTTT CSAAGNTEAFF
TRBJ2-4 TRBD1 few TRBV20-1 TGCAGTGCTAGAGCTCCTCAGGGGGCAGGGAACATTCAGTACTTC CSARAPQGAGNIQYF
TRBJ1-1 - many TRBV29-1 TGCAGCGTTGTTAAGAGTGGCACTGAAGCTTTCTTT CSVVKSGTEAFF
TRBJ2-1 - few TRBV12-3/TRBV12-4 TGTGCCAGCAGTAAAATCCCCCGAGAGGGGGACAATGAGCAGTTCTTC CASSKIPREGDNEQFF
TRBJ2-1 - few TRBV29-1 TGCAGCGTTGTTAGGGAGCTTAATGAGCAGTTCTTC CSVVRELNEQFF
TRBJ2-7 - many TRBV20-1 TGCAGTGCTAGACTGGTCCGGGGCCACGAGCAGTACTTC CSARLVRGHEQYF
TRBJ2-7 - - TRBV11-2 TGTGCCAGCAGCTTAGAAACAGCGGATACCTACGAGCAGTACTTC CASSLETADTYEQYF
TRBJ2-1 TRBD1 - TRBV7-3 TGTGCCAGCAGCCAACAATCCGGGTCAGGGGGTGAGCAGTTCTTC CASSQQSGSGGEQFF